This T cell receptor beta chain was observed in a study of shared clonotypes between healthy human individuals. Assay: immunoSEQ multiplex PCR; the TCRdb copy retains only in-frame clones and omits some. The data show roughly 2,500,000 clones, more than 85% seen once. V lost 2 bases to trimming and J lost 7 bases; unmatched junction nucleotides: 12. The CDR3 sequence is 17 residues long. Germline lookup yields CDR1 KGHSH and CDR2 LQKENI. The material sequenced was naive CD4+ T cells from PBMCs. Described subset: CD45RA+ positively selected. The TCR was taken from a man between 18 and 29 years old in good health. Some clones in this sample may be carry-over from other donors' samples. V usage is TRBV18 and J usage is TRBJ1-4; 8 positions agree with TRBD1. CDR3 nucleotide sequence: TGTGCCAGCTCACCATACGTCTTGGACAGGGATTCTGAAAAACTGTTTTTT. Translation gives CASSPYVLDRDSEKLFF.